This TCR beta chain was recovered during a study of radiotherapy plus CTLA-4 blockade in lung cancer. As for the study in general: Disease control was achieved by roughly 32% of patients, and objective responses by 15% to 20%.

Concerning this clone: As yet, its antigen is unknown.

Findings and caveats of the study: With interferon-beta, early dynamics of blood T cell clones were reported to best predict response.

The assay was immunoSEQ multiplex PCR, and TCRdb's table has in-frame clones only and misses some. The sample lists some 73,000 clones, 84% seen once, with 0.65% to 0.85% in the top ten. The CDR3 contains 13 residues. The V and J ends lost 3 bases and 8 bases respectively, with 13 bases between them. Germline V gene data show CDR1 as SNHLY and CDR2 as FYNNEI. The material sequenced was peripheral blood, taken from a patient treated with radiotherapy plus ipilimumab. The clonotype was recovered from a human donor with non-small cell lung cancer who had stable disease on radiotherapy plus ipilimumab. This chain connects TRBV2 to TRBJ1-2; maybe TRBD1 (5 bases). The CDR3 region has the DNA TGTGCCAGCAGTGATTTAGCAGGGCTGGGCTACACCTTC. It specifies CASSDLAGLGYTF.